This T cell receptor beta chain was obtained from a study of human T cells and chemical hapten exposure. Notes on the study in general: As patch test score rose, PT1 expanded TCR counts tended to rise as well.

Time point of the sample: patch test 3, about 24 weeks after DPC sensitization. The sample's treatment: therapeutic diphenylcyclopropenone sensitization with weekly scalp DPC. As processed by the authors: More than 95,000 TCRs per sample was the median, with a range of 23,224 to 690,600. TCRdb independently ran MiXCR on the RACE reads; one entry per CDR3 protein. The V and J calls were not made by the authors but by TCRdb's processing. The repertoire consists of 50,000 or so distinct CDR3 sequences, with 9.9% occurring once and the leading ten covering roughly 17%. This clonotype was seen only a few times. The antigen remains undetermined. This receptor was identified in a middle-aged woman with alopecia areata. Some clones in this sample may be carry-over from other donors' samples. Sample: whole blood, taken in connection with sensitization to the hapten diphenylcyclopropenone (DPC).

The DNA for the CDR3 is TGCAGTGCCTCGACAGGGATCGGTTCACCCCTCCACTTT. Translating gives CSASTGIGSPLHF. The chain links TRBV20-1 to TRBJ1-6; 7 bases are shared with TRBD1. V lost 6 bases to trimming and J lost 9 bases; unmatched junction nucleotides: 8. The germline gives CDR1 DFQATT, CDR2 SNEGSKA (reference sequence). The CDR3 is 13 amino acids.